Below, one T cell receptor beta chain is given with its context. The antigen remains unidentified. The data originate from a study of T cell responses to AZD1222 COVID-19 vaccine. Overall study findings and caveats: Within unmutated variant regions lay the reported targets of nearly half of spike-specific TCRs. CD4 TCRs covered the whole spike, strongest at regions 160-218 and 743-854. Seropositive AZD1222 recipients at baseline numbered only five or six.

CDR3 length: 14 amino acids. Germline V gene lookup returns CDR1 SEHNR and CDR2 FQNEAQ (reference sequence). V lost 3 bases and J lost 2, with 11 bases in between. Clones were sequenced by immunoSEQ multiplex PCR, and TCRdb holds only the in-frame ones, with some missing. Of 83,000 or so clones listed, roughly 88% are singletons. The clonotype was recovered from an adult in good health. This rearrangement joins TRBV7-9 to TRBJ2-7; D is unclear. Sequenced here: peripheral blood, sampled on day 0 of MenACWY control vaccination. CDR3 sequence: CASSFRPLAYEQYF. CDR3 DNA sequence: TGTGCCAGCAGCTTCCGACCGCTTGCCTACGAGCAGTACTTC. Full variable domain (missing parts from reference TRBV7-9 and TRBJ2-7): DTGVSQNPRHKITKRGQNVTFRCDPISEHNRLYWYRQTLGQGPEFLTYFQNEAQLEKSRLLSDRFSAERPKGSFSTLEIQRTEQGDSAMYLCASSFRPLAYEQYFGPGTRLTVT.